The TCR beta chain described here comes from a study of cytomegalovirus exposure and HLA in healthy donors. V trimming: 5 bases; J trimming: 0 bases; junction bases outside the gene matches: 4. CDR1 is SGDLS and CDR2 is YYNGEE in the germline V gene. The CDR3 covers 15 residues. It was with 60 Vbeta and 13 Jbeta primers that the PCR ran. Assay: immunoSEQ multiplex PCR; the TCRdb copy retains only in-frame clones and omits some. The sample yields about 55,000 clones, 75% to 85% seen once. The TCR was taken from a female donor in good health and CMV-seronegative. The V and J genes are TRBV9 and TRBJ2-3; TRBD2 matches 9 bases. The sequenced sample consisted of PBMCs. The CDR3: CASRHSGGSTDTQYF. The CDR3 region has the DNA TGTGCCAGCAGGCATAGCGGGGGCAGCACAGATACGCAGTATTTT.